These T cell receptor beta chains were read from a single sample in a study of blood T cell repertoires in COVID-19. Assay: immunoSEQ multiplex PCR; the TCRdb copy retains only in-frame clones and omits some. The table shows around 300,000 clones, with about 88% occurring only once. Sequencing was performed on PBMCs or T cells enriched from blood (not recorded which). The receptors stem from a woman aged 45-59 years who had recovered from COVID-19. The CDR3 runs from the conserved cysteine through the conserved F or W. The order of the fields is J gene, V gene, D gene, clone size, CDR3 length, CDR3 DNA, CDR3 protein. D genes are given only for firm matches. Clone size, where shown, is once, few, many, or a class for clones that have expanded.

j_gene: TRBJ1-6
v_gene: TRBV10-1
d_gene: TRBD1
abundance: .
len: 15
CDR3nt: TGCGCCAGCATCGGAGGCGCAGGGGGCCAATCACCCCTCCACTTT
CDR3aa: CASIGGAGGQSPLHF

j_gene: TRBJ1-5
v_gene: TRBV7-2
d_gene: .
abundance: once
len: 17
CDR3nt: TGTGCCAGCAGCTTAGGGCGGGGGCCAGGGGTAAGTCAGCCCCAGCATTTT
CDR3aa: CASSLGRGPGVSQPQHF

j_gene: TRBJ2-5
v_gene: TRBV6-2/TRBV6-3
d_gene: TRBD2
abundance: .
len: 14
CDR3nt: TGTGCCAGCAGTTATGGGACTAGTGGTGAGACCCAGTACTTC
CDR3aa: CASSYGTSGETQYF

j_gene: TRBJ1-1
v_gene: TRBV27
d_gene: .
abundance: .
len: 13
CDR3nt: TGTGCCAGCATCATAAGGGGTGGGACTGAAGCTTTCTTT
CDR3aa: CASIIRGGTEAFF

j_gene: TRBJ2-7
v_gene: TRBV10-1
d_gene: .
abundance: .
len: 14
CDR3nt: TGCGCCAGCAGTGAAAGAACGAGATCCTACGAGCAGTACTTC
CDR3aa: CASSERTRSYEQYF

j_gene: TRBJ2-5
v_gene: TRBV18
d_gene: TRBD1
abundance: .
len: 14
CDR3nt: TGTGCCAGCTCACAAATGACAGGGGGAGAGACCCAGTACTTC
CDR3aa: CASSQMTGGETQYF

j_gene: TRBJ2-1
v_gene: TRBV28
d_gene: TRBD1
abundance: .
len: 17
CDR3nt: TGTGCCAGCAGTCCAACGTTCCGGGACAGGGGCTACAATGAGCAGTTCTTC
CDR3aa: CASSPTFRDRGYNEQFF

j_gene: TRBJ2-7
v_gene: TRBV28
d_gene: .
abundance: .
len: 12
CDR3nt: TGTGCCAGCAGTTCAGGGGCACGCGAGCAGTACTTC
CDR3aa: CASSSGAREQYF

j_gene: TRBJ1-1
v_gene: TRBV2
d_gene: .
abundance: .
len: 12
CDR3nt: TGTGCCAGCAGGAGAGACTACACTGAAGCTTTCTTT
CDR3aa: CASRRDYTEAFF

j_gene: TRBJ2-1
v_gene: TRBV29-1
d_gene: TRBD2
abundance: .
len: 14
CDR3nt: TGCAGCGTCCTACTAGCGAGGCTTAACAATGAGCAGTTCTTC
CDR3aa: CSVLLARLNNEQFF

j_gene: TRBJ2-2
v_gene: TRBV24-1
d_gene: TRBD1
abundance: .
len: 16
CDR3nt: TGTGCCACCAGTGATCCCGGGACAGGTGTTACCGGGGAGCTGTTTTTT
CDR3aa: CATSDPGTGVTGELFF

j_gene: TRBJ2-3
v_gene: TRBV9
d_gene: TRBD2
abundance: .
len: 18
CDR3nt: TGTGCCAGCAGCGTCGGTACCCACGCGACTAGCGGCACAGATACGCAGTATTTT
CDR3aa: CASSVGTHATSGTDTQYF

j_gene: TRBJ2-7
v_gene: TRBV12-3/TRBV12-4
d_gene: TRBD2
abundance: .
len: 12
CDR3nt: TGTGCCAGCAGTTACAAGGGAGGGGAGCAGTACTTC
CDR3aa: CASSYKGGEQYF

j_gene: TRBJ2-3
v_gene: TRBV5-1
d_gene: TRBD2
abundance: .
len: 16
CDR3nt: TGCGCCAGCAGCACGGGGACTAGCGGGGTCACAGATACGCAGTATTTT
CDR3aa: CASSTGTSGVTDTQYF

j_gene: TRBJ2-2
v_gene: TRBV18
d_gene: .
abundance: once
len: 15
CDR3nt: TGTGCCAGCTCACCAACTTCAGACAGGTCCGGGGAGCTGTTTTTT
CDR3aa: CASSPTSDRSGELFF

j_gene: TRBJ2-2
v_gene: TRBV27
d_gene: .
abundance: .
len: 15
CDR3nt: TGTGCCAGCAGTTTTTACGGGGAGAACACCGGGGAGCTGTTTTTT
CDR3aa: CASSFYGENTGELFF

j_gene: TRBJ1-5
v_gene: TRBV30
d_gene: .
abundance: .
len: 16
CDR3nt: TGTGCCTGGAGACGACGGGGAGCGCGGAGCAATCAGCCCCAGCATTTT
CDR3aa: CAWRRRGARSNQPQHF

j_gene: TRBJ1-4
v_gene: TRBV7-2
d_gene: .
abundance: .
len: 15
CDR3nt: TGTGCCAGCAGCTCGCTGGGGGGGCGCAGGGAAAAACTGTTTTTT
CDR3aa: CASSSLGGRREKLFF

j_gene: TRBJ2-1
v_gene: TRBV7-2
d_gene: TRBD2
abundance: .
len: 17
CDR3nt: TGTGCCAGCAGCTCCCAGACTAGCGGGATGCTCTACAATGAGCAGTTCTTC
CDR3aa: CASSSQTSGMLYNEQFF

j_gene: TRBJ1-1
v_gene: TRBV6-6
d_gene: .
abundance: once
len: 16
CDR3nt: TGTGCCAGCAGTTACTCAACCGGGTCTGGAGAGGCTGAAGCTTTCTTT
CDR3aa: CASSYSTGSGEAEAFF

j_gene: TRBJ2-7
v_gene: TRBV27
d_gene: .
abundance: .
len: 15
CDR3nt: TGTGCCAGCAGTGCCCCGACTAGAGCCCCCTACGAGCAGTACTTC
CDR3aa: CASSAPTRAPYEQYF

j_gene: TRBJ2-2
v_gene: TRBV6-5
d_gene: .
abundance: once
len: 16
CDR3nt: TGTGCCAGCAGTTACCGGGACATCTCGGGCGCCGGGGAGCTGTTTTTT
CDR3aa: CASSYRDISGAGELFF

j_gene: TRBJ2-5
v_gene: TRBV3-1/TRBV3-2
d_gene: .
abundance: .
len: 14
CDR3nt: TGTGCCAGCAGCCTCTTACAGAACCAAGAGACCCAGTACTTC
CDR3aa: CASSLLQNQETQYF

j_gene: TRBJ2-7
v_gene: TRBV7-6
d_gene: TRBD2
abundance: medium-sized
len: 16
CDR3nt: TGTGCCAGCAGCCCGCGGGCTAGCGGGTCTTGGGACGAGCAGTACTTC
CDR3aa: CASSPRASGSWDEQYF

j_gene: TRBJ2-1
v_gene: TRBV5-4
d_gene: TRBD2
abundance: .
len: 15
CDR3nt: TGTGCCAGCAGCCCCGGGACTAGCGGTTGGAATGAGCAGTTCTTC
CDR3aa: CASSPGTSGWNEQFF

j_gene: TRBJ1-5
v_gene: TRBV11-2
d_gene: TRBD1
abundance: .
len: 17
CDR3nt: TGTGCCAGCAGCTTAGATGCAGGGGGATTTGCCAATCAGCCCCAGCATTTT
CDR3aa: CASSLDAGGFANQPQHF

j_gene: TRBJ1-1
v_gene: TRBV27
d_gene: TRBD1
abundance: .
len: 14
CDR3nt: TGTGCCAGCAGTTCCATGACAGGGGTGGAAGGAGCTTTCTTT
CDR3aa: CASSSMTGVEGAFF